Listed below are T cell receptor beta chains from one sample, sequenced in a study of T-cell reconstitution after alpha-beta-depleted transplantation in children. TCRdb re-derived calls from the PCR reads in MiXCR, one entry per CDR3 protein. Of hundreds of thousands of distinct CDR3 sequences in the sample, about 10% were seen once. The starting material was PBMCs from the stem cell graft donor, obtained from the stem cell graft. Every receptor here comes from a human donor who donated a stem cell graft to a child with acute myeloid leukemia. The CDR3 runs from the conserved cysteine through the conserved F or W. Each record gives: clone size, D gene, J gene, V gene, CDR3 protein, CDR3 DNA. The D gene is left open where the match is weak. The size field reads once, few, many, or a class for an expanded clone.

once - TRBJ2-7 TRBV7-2 CASSFSAAIQEQYF TGTGCCAGCAGCTTCTCGGCGGCGATCCAAGAGCAGTACTTC
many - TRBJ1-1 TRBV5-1 CASSEDSQRTEAFF TGCGCCAGCAGCGAAGACAGTCAACGCACTGAAGCTTTCTTT
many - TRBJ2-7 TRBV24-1 CATSGWDTLLWNEQYF TGTGCCACCAGTGGCTGGGACACCCTTCTCTGGAACGAGCAGTACTTC
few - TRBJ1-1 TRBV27 CASSLTGFTNTEAFF TGTGCCAGCAGTTTGACGGGGTTTACGAACACTGAAGCTTTCTTT
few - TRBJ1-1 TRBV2 CASSVRGNTEAFF TGTGCCAGCAGTGTGAGAGGGAACACTGAAGCTTTCTTT
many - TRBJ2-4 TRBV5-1 CASSLGTTPNIQYF TGCGCCAGCAGCCTGGGGACAACCCCAAACATTCAGTACTTC
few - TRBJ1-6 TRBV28 CASSLRPNSPLHF TGTGCCAGCAGTTTACGTCCAAACTCACCCCTCCACTTT
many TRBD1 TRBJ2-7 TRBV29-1 CSARTGYTYEQYF TGCAGCGCCAGGACAGGGTACACCTACGAGCAGTACTTC
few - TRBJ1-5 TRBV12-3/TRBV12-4 CASSLRQLNQPQHF TGTGCCAGCAGTTTAAGACAGCTTAATCAGCCCCAGCATTTT
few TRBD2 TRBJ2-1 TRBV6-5 CASSYRSVGLAGFYNEQFF TGTGCCAGCAGTTACAGATCGGTCGGGCTAGCGGGCTTCTACAATGAGCAGTTCTTC